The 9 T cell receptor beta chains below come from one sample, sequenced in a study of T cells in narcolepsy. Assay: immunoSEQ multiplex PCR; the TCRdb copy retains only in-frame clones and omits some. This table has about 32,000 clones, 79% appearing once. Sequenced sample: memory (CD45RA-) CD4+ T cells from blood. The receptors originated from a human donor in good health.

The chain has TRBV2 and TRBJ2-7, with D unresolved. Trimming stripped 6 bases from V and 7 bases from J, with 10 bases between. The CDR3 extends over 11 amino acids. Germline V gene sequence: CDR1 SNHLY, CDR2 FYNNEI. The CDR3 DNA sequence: TGTGCCAGCAGGATCTACGATGAGCAGTACTTC. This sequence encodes CASRIYDEQYF.

CDR3 sequence reads: CASIQNPSDQETQYF. The CDR3 region has the DNA TGCGCCAGCATCCAAAATCCTAGCGACCAAGAGACCCAGTACTTC. The genes are TRBV5-1 and TRBJ2-5, with a weak D call TRBD2 (6 bases). Trimming stripped 6 bases from V and 0 bases from J, with 15 bases between. Germline V lookup: CDR1 SGHRS, CDR2 YFSETQ. CDR3 length: 15 amino acids.

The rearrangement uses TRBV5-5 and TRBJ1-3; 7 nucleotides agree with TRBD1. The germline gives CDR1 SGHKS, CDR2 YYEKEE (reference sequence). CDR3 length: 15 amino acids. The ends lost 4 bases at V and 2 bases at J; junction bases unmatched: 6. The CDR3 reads CASSPTGRAGNTIYF. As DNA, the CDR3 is TGTGCCAGCAGCCCGACAGGGAGAGCTGGAAACACCATATATTTT.

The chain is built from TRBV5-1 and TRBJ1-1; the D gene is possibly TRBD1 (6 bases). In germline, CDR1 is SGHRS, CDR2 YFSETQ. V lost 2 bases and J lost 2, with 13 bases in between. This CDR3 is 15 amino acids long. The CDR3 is CASSLSQGPNTEAFF. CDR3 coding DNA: TGCGCCAGCAGCTTAAGTCAGGGGCCCAACACTGAAGCTTTCTTT.

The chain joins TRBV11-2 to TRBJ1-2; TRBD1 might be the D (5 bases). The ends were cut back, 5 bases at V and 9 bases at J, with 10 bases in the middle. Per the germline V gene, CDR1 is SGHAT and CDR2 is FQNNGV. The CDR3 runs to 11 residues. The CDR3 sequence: CASSRGDSYTF. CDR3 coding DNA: TGTGCCAGCAGCCGGGGGGATAGCTACACCTTC.

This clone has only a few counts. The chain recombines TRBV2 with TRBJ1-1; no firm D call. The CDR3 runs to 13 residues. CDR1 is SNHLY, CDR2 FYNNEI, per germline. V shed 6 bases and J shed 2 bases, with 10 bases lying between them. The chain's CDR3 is CASRPDGNTEAFF. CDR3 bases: TGTGCCAGCAGACCCGACGGTAACACTGAAGCTTTCTTT.

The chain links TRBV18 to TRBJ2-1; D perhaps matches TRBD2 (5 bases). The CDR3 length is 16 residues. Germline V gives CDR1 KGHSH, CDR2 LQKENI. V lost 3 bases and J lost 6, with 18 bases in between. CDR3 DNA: TGTGCCAGCTCACCGACCGGGGTGCGGAACGGCAATGAGCAGTTCTTC. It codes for CASSPTGVRNGNEQFF. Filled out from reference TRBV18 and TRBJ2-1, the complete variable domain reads NAGVMQNPRHLVRRRGQEARLRCSPMKGHSHVYWYRQLPEEGLKFMVYLQKENIIDESGMPKERFSAEFPKEGPSILRIQQVVRGDSAAYFCASSPTGVRNGNEQFFGPGTRLTVL.

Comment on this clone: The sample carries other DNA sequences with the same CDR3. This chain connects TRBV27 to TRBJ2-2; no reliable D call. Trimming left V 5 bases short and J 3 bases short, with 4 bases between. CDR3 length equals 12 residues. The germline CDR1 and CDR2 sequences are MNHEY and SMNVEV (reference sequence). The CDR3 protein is CASSGYTGELFF. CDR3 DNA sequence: TGTGCCAGCAGTGGGTACACCGGGGAGCTGTTTTTT.

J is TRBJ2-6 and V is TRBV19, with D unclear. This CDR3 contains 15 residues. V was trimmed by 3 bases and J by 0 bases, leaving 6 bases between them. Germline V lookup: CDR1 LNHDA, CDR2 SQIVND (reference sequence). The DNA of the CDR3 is TGTGCCAGTAGTATCTACGGCTCTGGGGCCAACGTCCTGACTTTC. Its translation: CASSIYGSGANVLTF.